Listed below are T cell receptor beta chains from one sample, sequenced in a study of blood T cells in healthy people across ages. MiXCR was run by TCRdb on the 5' RACE reads, yielding one entry per CDR3 protein. The table includes 1.6 million or so distinct CDR3 sequences, about 31% detected once. The sequencing input was blood. The source of these receptors is a woman aged 25 to 39 in good health. Each CDR3 is given with its conserved first and last residue. D genes are given only for firm matches. Size is stated for part of the rows, as once, few or many counts, or as a class when the clone is expanded.

V gene	clone size	J gene	D gene	CDR3 DNA	CDR3 protein
TRBV18	NA	TRBJ2-5	NA	TGTGCCAGCTCACCACCTATGGCCGCCCTGGTCCAAGAGACCCAGTACTTC	CASSPPMAALVQETQYF
TRBV15	NA	TRBJ2-5	TRBD2	TGTGCCACCGGCGTCGCGGGAGGAGGGGAGACCCAGTACTTC	CATGVAGGGETQYF
TRBV20-1	few	TRBJ1-1	NA	TGCAGTGCTAGAGATTCGACGGTGAACACTGAAGCTTTCTTT	CSARDSTVNTEAFF
TRBV27	NA	TRBJ2-1	NA	TGTGCCAGCAGCCGTCGGTGGGACGCGAGATACAGTGAGCAGTTCTTC	CASSRRWDARYSEQFF
TRBV6-1	few	TRBJ2-7	NA	TGTGCCTGCAGTCTATACCTCCAGACGGGAAGCTCCTACGAGCAGTACTTC	CACSLYLQTGSSYEQYF
TRBV28	NA	TRBJ2-3	TRBD1	TGTGCCAGCAGTGGGGACAGGGAAGCAGATACGCAGTATTTT	CASSGDREADTQYF
TRBV10-3	NA	TRBJ2-1	NA	TGTGCCATCAGTGAGAGTGCTAGCTCCTACAATGAGCAGTTCTTC	CAISESASSYNEQFF
TRBV20-1	NA	TRBJ1-4	NA	TGCAGTGCTAGAGCCTGGAGCCCGGGGGATTATGCAACTAATGAAAAACGGTTTTTT	CSARAWSPGDYATNEKRFF
TRBV9	NA	TRBJ2-3	NA	TGTGCCAGCAGCGTAGGAAGGGGGGCCAGCACAGATACGCAGTATTTT	CASSVGRGASTDTQYF
TRBV7-3	few	TRBJ2-2	NA	TGTGCCAGCAGCCCCACCGGGCGCACCACCGGGGAGCTGTTTTTT	CASSPTGRTTGELFF
TRBV5-1	NA	TRBJ1-1	TRBD1	TGTGCCAGCAGCTTAGCGGGCAGGGGGGGTACTGAAGCTTTCTTT	CASSLAGRGGTEAFF
TRBV19	NA	TRBJ2-1	TRBD1	TGTGCCAGTAACGGCGGGTGGCTAGACAGGGACAGGCCCGGTGACAATCAGCAGTTCTTC	CASNGGWLDRDRPGDNQQFF
TRBV27	NA	TRBJ2-1	NA	TGTGCCAGCAGTCCCCGGAGGGAGTCCTACAATGAGCAGTTCTTC	CASSPRRESYNEQFF
TRBV4-1	NA	TRBJ1-1	NA	TGCGCCAGCAGCCAAGGACTTGTAGGGAACACTGAAGCTTTCTTT	CASSQGLVGNTEAFF
TRBV28	NA	TRBJ1-2	NA	TGTGCCAGCAGTAATACTGATTCTAACTATGGCTACACCTTC	CASSNTDSNYGYTF
TRBV20-1	NA	TRBJ2-3	NA	TGCAGTGCTACTCCTCCGGCCCCTGGGGTCGGGCGCACAGATACGCAGTATTTT	CSATPPAPGVGRTDTQYF
TRBV29-1	few	TRBJ2-7	NA	TGCAGCGTTGAAGAACAGGGAAGTAAGTACTTC	CSVEEQGSKYF
TRBV10-3	many	TRBJ2-5	NA	TGTGCCATCAGTGAGTCGTGGGACGGACTCCAGGAGACCCAGTACTTC	CAISESWDGLQETQYF
TRBV7-6	many	TRBJ2-7	NA	TGTGCCAGCAGCCCCGTGGACAAGGAGTACGAGCAGTACTTC	CASSPVDKEYEQYF
TRBV5-1	NA	TRBJ2-1	NA	TGCGCCAGCAGCTCCCGCAGCGGCCCCACCTACAATGAGCAGTTCTTC	CASSSRSGPTYNEQFF
TRBV6-1	NA	TRBJ2-5	NA	TGTGCCAGCAGTCCCCGGGGTAGTCGAGAGACCCAGTACTTC	CASSPRGSRETQYF
TRBV28	few	TRBJ2-5	NA	TGTGCCAGCAGCCTACAGGTTTGGGAGACCCAGTACTTC	CASSLQVWETQYF
TRBV28	many	TRBJ1-2	NA	TGTGCCAGCAGGGGGACGGCTTATGGCTACACCTTC	CASRGTAYGYTF
TRBV28	NA	TRBJ1-4	NA	TGTGCCAGCAGTGAGGGGTACACTAATGAAAAACTGTTTTTT	CASSEGYTNEKLFF
TRBV6-4	few	TRBJ1-1	NA	TGTGCCAGCAGTGACGTAGGGGGGAAGGGAAACACTGAAGCTTTCTTT	CASSDVGGKGNTEAFF
TRBV7-9	NA	TRBJ2-7	TRBD1	TGTGCCAGCAGCCCCGGGACAGGGAGGGCCTACGAGCAGTACTTC	CASSPGTGRAYEQYF
TRBV7-9	many	TRBJ2-3	TRBD1	TGTGCCAGCAGCTTCAGGACAGGGTTGGGAGATACGCAGTATTTT	CASSFRTGLGDTQYF
TRBV4-1	few	TRBJ1-1	TRBD1	TGCGCCAGCAGCCAACAAACAGGGGGACCTGAAGCTTTCTTT	CASSQQTGGPEAFF
TRBV30	few	TRBJ2-3	TRBD1	TGTGCCTGGAGTTGGACAGGGGGAAGCACAGATACGCAGTATTTT	CAWSWTGGSTDTQYF
TRBV6-1	NA	TRBJ1-2	NA	TGTGCCAGCAGTGAAGTTCCAGAGGGCTATGGCTACACCTTC	CASSEVPEGYGYTF
TRBV5-5	few	TRBJ2-5	TRBD2	TGTGCCAGCAGCTTGGAGCGGGGGGGCCTCGAGACCCAGTACTTC	CASSLERGGLETQYF
TRBV28	NA	TRBJ2-1	NA	TGTGCCAGCACCACAACCGTATCGAGCTCCTACAATGAGCAGTTCTTC	CASTTTVSSSYNEQFF
TRBV5-1	NA	TRBJ1-2	NA	TGCGCCAGCAGCTTCAGCAGTTCAGCAAATGGCTACACCTTC	CASSFSSSANGYTF
TRBV10-3	NA	TRBJ2-7	NA	TGTGCCATCACAAGGGGACCGGACTACGAGCAGTACTTC	CAITRGPDYEQYF
TRBV6-1	NA	TRBJ2-5	NA	TGTGCCAGCAGTGAAGGGGTCTCGGGGGAGACCCAGTACTTC	CASSEGVSGETQYF
TRBV10-3	NA	TRBJ2-7	NA	TGTGCCACATCGGACTTATCCTACGAGCAGTACTTC	CATSDLSYEQYF
TRBV5-1	few	TRBJ2-1	NA	TGCGCCAGCAGCTCACAGCCAGGGGATTCAAATGAGCAGTTCTTC	CASSSQPGDSNEQFF
TRBV6-5	NA	TRBJ1-5	NA	TGTGCCAGCAGCATTACAGGGAATTGGGAGCCCCAGCATTTT	CASSITGNWEPQHF
TRBV10-2	NA	TRBJ2-1	TRBD1	TGCGCCAGCGTGGGGACAGCTTACAATGAGCAGTTCTTC	CASVGTAYNEQFF
TRBV6-1	NA	TRBJ2-1	TRBD2	TGTGCCAGCAGTGGGAGACTAGCGGGGGGCCACAGCTCCTACAATGAGCAGTTCTTC	CASSGRLAGGHSSYNEQFF
TRBV20-1	once	TRBJ1-6	NA	TGCAGTGCTAGAAACCAGGTGGTTAATTCACCCCTCCACTTT	CSARNQVVNSPLHF
TRBV11-2	few	TRBJ2-1	TRBD2	TGTGCCAGCAGCCCTAGCGGGAGTAAATCCCCCGCCTACAATGAGCAGTTCTTC	CASSPSGSKSPAYNEQFF
TRBV9	NA	TRBJ1-5	TRBD1	TGTGCCAGCAGCCCCGGGACAGGTGTGGATCAGCCCCAGCATTTT	CASSPGTGVDQPQHF
TRBV18	NA	TRBJ2-1	TRBD2	TGTGCCAGCTCACCAGGACTAGCGGGAAAAGCCACCTTTCTCAATGAGCAGTTCTTC	CASSPGLAGKATFLNEQFF
TRBV27	few	TRBJ2-7	NA	TGTGCCAGCAGTTTGGTTGGGCCCAGGAGCTCCTACGAGCAGTACTTC	CASSLVGPRSSYEQYF
TRBV20-1	NA	TRBJ1-4	NA	TGCAGTGCTAGAGCTGACCCGGGGGAAAAACTGTTTTTT	CSARADPGEKLFF
TRBV7-9	once	TRBJ2-7	NA	TGTGCCAGCAGCGTCCGGGAACCCTACGAGCAGTACTTC	CASSVREPYEQYF
TRBV7-2	few	TRBJ2-5	TRBD2	TGTGCCAGCAGCTTTGTCGGGAGGCCCCGTGGGGAGACCCAGTACTTC	CASSFVGRPRGETQYF
TRBV10-3	NA	TRBJ1-5	NA	TGTGCCATCAGTGATGGGTTGGGGGGGAATCAGCCCCAGCATTTT	CAISDGLGGNQPQHF